This record looks at one T cell receptor (beta chain) sequence and its context. Its antigen is undetermined. TCRdb keeps only in-frame clones here, not all; method: immunoSEQ multiplex PCR. This sample has about 2.1 million clones, with 90% to 95% found just once. The naive CD8 fraction comprised CD45RO-negative cells positively selected for CCR7 and excluded terminally differentiated effector memory CD45RA+ cells. The data originate from a study of shared clonotypes between healthy human individuals. General study points: In this cohort, only blood was sampled, and tissue repertoires likely differ. Clonotype sharing across several donors was observed for around 5% of naive CD4 clonotypes. Sorted-subset sequencing was shown by rarefaction to be incomplete despite large depth. Memory subsets generally showed smaller estimated richness than naive subsets did.

The sample was naive CD8+ T cells from PBMCs. This receptor was obtained from a man between 18 and 29 years old in good health. Some clones in this sample may be carry-over from other donors' samples.

CDR3 bases: TGCGCCAGCAGCCCAAACCTCAGGGGGGTGGACGAGCAGTACTTC. This translates into CASSPNLRGVDEQYF. The rearrangement links TRBV5-1 to TRBJ2-7, with a possible D match to TRBD1 (7 bases). Trimming removed 4 bases at V and 5 bases at J, with 19 bases between. In germline, CDR1 is SGHRS, CDR2 YFSETQ. The CDR3 sequence is 15 residues long.